This TCR beta chain was sequenced in a study of blood T cells in healthy people across ages. Looking at the study overall: The capture of about one barcoded beta molecule per two T cells was achieved by template switching. Regarding the study as a whole: Percentage of naive T cells showed a strong correlation with TCR beta diversity.

A J-beta primer mix and a sample-barcoded 5' primer were used in a second PCR of about 6 to 12 cycles. Each CDR3 protein gets one entry after TCRdb re-called the 5' RACE reads with MiXCR. Among 500,000 to 600,000 distinct CDR3 sequences, 27% were seen once, and the ten largest hold 18%. Trimming removed 1 base at V and 7 bases at J, with 8 bases between. The CDR3 is 13 residues long. The germline V gene has CDR1 SEHNR and CDR2 FQNEAQ (reference sequence). In this sample, this clonotype turned up a few times. Its antigen is as yet unknown. The V call is TRBV7-9, the J call TRBJ2-1; a possible D gene is TRBD2 (5 bases). Input material: blood. The TCR sequence derives from a woman in her 70s in good health. The CDR3 here is CASSLGTFNEQFF. CDR3 sequence (DNA): TGTGCCAGCAGCTTAGGGACTTTTAATGAGCAGTTCTTC.